The subject of this entry is one T cell receptor beta chain. Method: immunoSEQ multiplex PCR; TCRdb's copy keeps in-frame clones and lacks some. The sample lists 60,000 to 85,000 clones, approximately 93% occurring once. The V segment lost 6 bases and the J segment 2 bases; nucleotides outside the gene matches: 6. Germline lookup yields CDR1 KGHSH and CDR2 LQKENI. This CDR3 has 14 residues. This sample stems from a study of T cell changes during pregnancy in multiple sclerosis. The sample in question was peripheral blood, obtained in the second trimester of pregnancy. The TCR sequence derives from a female donor with multiple sclerosis, enrolled in a pregnancy study. The chain joins TRBV18 to TRBJ1-2; 7 bases map to TRBD1. CDR3 sequence: CASSWETGNYGYTF. CDR3 bases: TGTGCCAGCTCCTGGGAGACAGGGAACTATGGCTACACCTTC.